The clone carrying this TCR beta chain was seen a few times. Its antigen is not known. The ends lost 6 bases at V and 4 bases at J; junction bases unmatched: 4. The germline gives CDR1 ENHRY, CDR2 SYGVKD. The CDR3 loop spans 14 amino acids. Healthy bone marrow donors made up the cohort. PCR amplification relied on 60 Vbeta primers (plus 13 Jbeta primers). Assay used: immunoSEQ multiplex PCR; TCRdb lists only in-frame clones, some missing. The table shows about 150,000 clones, with about four fifths occurring only once. These data originate in a study of cytomegalovirus exposure and HLA in healthy donors. Notes on the study in general: Follow-up analysis later connected one missense variant in DCLRE1C with trimming of TCR beta V- and J-genes. Fewer N-insertions than the approximately 700-donor mean were reportedly shown by an Asian-associated ancestry cluster in a later analysis. Among TCR sequences, most were rare, though some public TCRs appeared in many donors.

V gene TRBV10-3 combines with J gene TRBJ1-3, with 9 nucleotides matching TRBD1. This clonotype originated in a man between 18 and 29 years old in good health and CMV-seronegative. Sequenced input: PBMCs. The chain's CDR3 is CAISTGGGGNTIYF. CDR3 DNA: TGTGCCATCAGCACAGGGGGCGGGGGAAACACCATATATTTT.